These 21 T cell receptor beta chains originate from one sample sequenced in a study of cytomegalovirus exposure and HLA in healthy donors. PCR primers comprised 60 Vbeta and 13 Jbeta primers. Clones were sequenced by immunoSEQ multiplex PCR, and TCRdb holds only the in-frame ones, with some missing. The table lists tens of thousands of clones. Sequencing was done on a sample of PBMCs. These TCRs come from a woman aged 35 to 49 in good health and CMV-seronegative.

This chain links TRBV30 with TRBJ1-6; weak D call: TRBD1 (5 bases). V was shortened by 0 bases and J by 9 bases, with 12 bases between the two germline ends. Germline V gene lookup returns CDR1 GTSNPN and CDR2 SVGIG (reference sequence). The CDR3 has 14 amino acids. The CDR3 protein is CAWSVSRVSSPLHF. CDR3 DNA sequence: TGTGCCTGGAGTGTAAGCAGGGTTAGTTCACCCCTCCACTTT.

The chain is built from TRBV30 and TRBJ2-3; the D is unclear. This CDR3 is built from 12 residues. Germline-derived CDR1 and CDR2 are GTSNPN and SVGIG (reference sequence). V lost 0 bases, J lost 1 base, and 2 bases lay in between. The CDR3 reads CAWSVGTDTQYF. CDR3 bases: TGTGCCTGGAGTGTCGGCACAGATACGCAGTATTTT.

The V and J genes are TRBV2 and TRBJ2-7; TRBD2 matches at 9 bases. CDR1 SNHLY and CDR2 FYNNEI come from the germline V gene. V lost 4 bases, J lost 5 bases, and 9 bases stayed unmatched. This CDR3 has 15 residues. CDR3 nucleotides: TGTGCCAGCAGTGGGACGGCGGGAGGGGGAAACGAGCAGTACTTC. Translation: CASSGTAGGGNEQYF.

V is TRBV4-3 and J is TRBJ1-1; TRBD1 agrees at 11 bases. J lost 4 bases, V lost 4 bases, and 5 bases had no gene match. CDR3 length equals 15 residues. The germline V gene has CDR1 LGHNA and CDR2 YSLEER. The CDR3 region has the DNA TGCGCCAGCAGCCCGGGACAGGGGGGGATCACTGAAGCTTTCTTT. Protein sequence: CASSPGQGGITEAFF.

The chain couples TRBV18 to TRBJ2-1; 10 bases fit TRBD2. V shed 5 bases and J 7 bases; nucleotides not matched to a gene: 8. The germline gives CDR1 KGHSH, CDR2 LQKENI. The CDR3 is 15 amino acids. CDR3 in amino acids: CASSSTSGLANEQFF. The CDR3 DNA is TGTGCCAGCTCATCGACTAGCGGGTTAGCTAATGAGCAGTTCTTC.

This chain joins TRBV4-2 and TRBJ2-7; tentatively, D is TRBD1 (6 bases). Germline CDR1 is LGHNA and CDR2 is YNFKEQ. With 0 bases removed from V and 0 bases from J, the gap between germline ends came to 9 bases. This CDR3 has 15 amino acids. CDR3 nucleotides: TGTGCCAGCAGCCAAGACTGGACAGCCTCCTACGAGCAGTACTTC. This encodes CASSQDWTASYEQYF.

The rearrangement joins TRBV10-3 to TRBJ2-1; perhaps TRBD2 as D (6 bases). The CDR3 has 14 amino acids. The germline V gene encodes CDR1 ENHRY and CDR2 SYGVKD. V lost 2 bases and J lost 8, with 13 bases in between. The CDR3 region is CAISETRDVDEQFF. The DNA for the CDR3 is TGTGCCATCAGTGAGACGCGGGATGTCGATGAGCAGTTCTTC.

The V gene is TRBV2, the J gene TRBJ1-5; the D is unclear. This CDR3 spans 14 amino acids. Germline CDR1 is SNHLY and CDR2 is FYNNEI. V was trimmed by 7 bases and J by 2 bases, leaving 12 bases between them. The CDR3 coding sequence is TGTGCCAGCATAGAAAGGGAGGGCAATCAGCCCCAGCATTTT. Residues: CASIEREGNQPQHF. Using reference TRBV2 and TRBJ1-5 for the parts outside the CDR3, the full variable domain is EPEVTQTPSHQVTQMGQEVILRCVPISNHLYFYWYRQILGQKVEFLVSFYNNEISEKSEIFDDQFSVERPDGSNFTLKIRSTKLEDSAMYFCASIEREGNQPQHFGDGTRLSIL.

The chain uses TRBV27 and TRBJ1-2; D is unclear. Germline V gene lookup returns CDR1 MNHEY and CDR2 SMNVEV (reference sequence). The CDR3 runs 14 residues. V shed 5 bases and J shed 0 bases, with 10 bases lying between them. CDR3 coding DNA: TGTGCCAGCAGTCCCTTTCGAGCTAACTATGGCTACACCTTC. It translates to CASSPFRANYGYTF.

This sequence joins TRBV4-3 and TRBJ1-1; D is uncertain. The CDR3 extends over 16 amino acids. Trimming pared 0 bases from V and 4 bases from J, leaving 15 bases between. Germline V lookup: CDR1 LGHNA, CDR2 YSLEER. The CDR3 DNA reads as TGCGCCAGCAGCCAAGAGCCAGCGAGCTCCCCCACTGAAGCTTTCTTT. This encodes CASSQEPASSPTEAFF.

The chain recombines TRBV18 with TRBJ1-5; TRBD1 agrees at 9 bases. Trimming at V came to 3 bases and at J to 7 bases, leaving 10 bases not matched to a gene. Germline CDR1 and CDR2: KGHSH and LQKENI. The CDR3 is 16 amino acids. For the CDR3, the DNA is TGTGCCAGCTCACCTAGTACAGGGGGCGCTCGGCAGCCCCAGCATTTT. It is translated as CASSPSTGGARQPQHF.

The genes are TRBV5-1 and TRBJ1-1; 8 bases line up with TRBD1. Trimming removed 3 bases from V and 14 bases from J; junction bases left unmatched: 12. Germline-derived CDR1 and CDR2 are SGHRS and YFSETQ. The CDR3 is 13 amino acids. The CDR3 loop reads CASSSGTGVVVFF. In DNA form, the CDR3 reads TGCGCCAGCAGCTCCGGGACAGGAGTAGTCGTCTTCTTT. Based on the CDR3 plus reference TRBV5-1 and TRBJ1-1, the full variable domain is KAGVTQTPRYLIKTRGQQVTLSCSPISGHRSVSWYQQTPGQGLQFLFEYFSETQRNKGNFPGRFSGRQFSNSRSEMNVSTLELGDSALYLCASSSGTGVVVFFGQGTRLTVV.

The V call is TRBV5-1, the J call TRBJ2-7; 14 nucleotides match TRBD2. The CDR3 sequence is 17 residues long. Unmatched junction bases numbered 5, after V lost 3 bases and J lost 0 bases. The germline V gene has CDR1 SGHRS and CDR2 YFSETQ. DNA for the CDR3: TGCGCCAGCAGCTGGGGACTAGCGGGAGACCTCTCCTACGAGCAGTACTTC. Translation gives CASSWGLAGDLSYEQYF.

The CDR3 nucleotides are TGTGCCAGCAGCCGGTCCGGGGAGCTGTTTTTT. It encodes CASSRSGELFF. V is TRBV7-9 and J is TRBJ2-2; D remains unclear. Trimming removed 5 bases from V and 6 bases from J, with 4 bases in between. The germline gives CDR1 SEHNR, CDR2 FQNEAQ (reference sequence). The CDR3 sequence is 11 residues long.

CDR3 sequence: CASKGQGANTGELFF. CDR3 nucleotides: TGCGCCAGCAAAGGACAGGGGGCTAACACCGGGGAGCTGTTTTTT. The V gene is TRBV5-1, the J gene TRBJ2-2; 11 bases are a match to TRBD1. The V segment lost 6 bases and the J segment 2 bases; nucleotides outside the gene matches: 3. The CDR3 loop spans 15 amino acids. Germline CDR1 SGHRS, CDR2 YFSETQ.

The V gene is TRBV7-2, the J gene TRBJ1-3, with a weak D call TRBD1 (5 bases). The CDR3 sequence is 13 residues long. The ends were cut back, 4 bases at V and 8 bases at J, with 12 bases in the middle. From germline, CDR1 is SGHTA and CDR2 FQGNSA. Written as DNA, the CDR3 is TGTGCCAGCAGCTCCTACGGGGGGGACACCATATATTTT. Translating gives CASSSYGGDTIYF.

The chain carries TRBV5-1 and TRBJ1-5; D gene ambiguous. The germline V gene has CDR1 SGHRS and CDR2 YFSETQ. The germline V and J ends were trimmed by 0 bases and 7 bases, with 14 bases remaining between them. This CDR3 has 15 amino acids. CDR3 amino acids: CASSLEPGNGQPQHF. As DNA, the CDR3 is TGCGCCAGCAGCTTGGAGCCCGGGAATGGCCAGCCCCAGCATTTT.

The CDR3 DNA reads as TGCGCCAGCACCTCGAGTGCAGTTGACAGGGGAGTCCACGAGCAGTACTTC. Translated: CASTSSAVDRGVHEQYF. The rearrangement uses TRBV5-1 and TRBJ2-7; 8 bases are shared with TRBD1. The trim removed 6 bases at V and 5 bases at J, leaving 19 bases unmatched. Germline lookup yields CDR1 SGHRS and CDR2 YFSETQ. The CDR3 contains 17 residues.

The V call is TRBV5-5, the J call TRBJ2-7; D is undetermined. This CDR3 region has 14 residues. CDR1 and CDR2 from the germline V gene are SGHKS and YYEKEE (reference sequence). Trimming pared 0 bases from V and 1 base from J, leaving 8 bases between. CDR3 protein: CASSLGHTSYEQYF. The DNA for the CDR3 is TGTGCCAGCAGCTTGGGACATACATCCTACGAGCAGTACTTC.

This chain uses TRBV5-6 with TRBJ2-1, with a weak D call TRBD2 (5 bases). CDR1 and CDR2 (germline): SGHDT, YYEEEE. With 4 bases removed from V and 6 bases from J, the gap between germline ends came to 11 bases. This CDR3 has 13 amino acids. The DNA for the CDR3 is TGTGCCAGCAGCATGAGAGGAGGCAATGAGCAGTTCTTC. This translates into CASSMRGGNEQFF.

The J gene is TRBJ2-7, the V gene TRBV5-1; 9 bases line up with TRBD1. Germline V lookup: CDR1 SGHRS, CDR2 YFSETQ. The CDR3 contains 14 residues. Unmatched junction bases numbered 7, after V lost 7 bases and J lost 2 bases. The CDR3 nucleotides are TGCGCCAGCCGTCCCGGGACAGGGCCCTACGAGCAGTACTTC. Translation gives CASRPGTGPYEQYF.